The rows below give T cell receptor beta chains drawn from one sample of a study of OX40 agonist ivuxolimab in advanced cancers. Sequencing was performed with immunoSEQ multiplex PCR; in TCRdb, only in-frame clones are kept and a portion is missing. The sample lists approximately 89,000 clones, just over 90% occurring once. This material consisted of CD4+ or CD8+ T cells sorted from blood, taken in a trial of the OX40 agonist ivuxolimab. All receptors come from an adult with an advanced solid tumor such as melanoma, head and neck, liver or kidney cancer. CDR3s include the opening cysteine and the closing phenylalanine or tryptophan. The order of the fields is clone size, J gene, V gene, D gene, CDR3 DNA, CDR3 protein. D genes are given only for firm matches. Part of the rows lack a size; the others show once, few, many or a class for expanded clones.

NA | TRBJ2-3 | TRBV20-1 | NA | TGCAGTGCTGGACCGGTCTCGACGCAGTATTTT | CSAGPVSTQYF
once | TRBJ2-7 | TRBV5-5 | NA | TGTGCCAGCAGCTTGGGGGGACATGACTACGAGCAGTACTTC | CASSLGGHDYEQYF
NA | TRBJ1-4 | TRBV7-9 | NA | TGTGCCAGCAGCTTAGCTCAGGGATTGAGTGAAAAACTGTTTTTT | CASSLAQGLSEKLFF
NA | TRBJ1-5 | TRBV7-2 | NA | TGTGCCAGCAGCTTACCGGGGGGGAGCAATCAGCCCCAGCATTTT | CASSLPGGSNQPQHF
NA | TRBJ2-7 | TRBV6-6 | TRBD1 | TGTGCCAGCAATAGGGGACAGACCTCCTACGAGCAGTACTTC | CASNRGQTSYEQYF
NA | TRBJ2-1 | TRBV18 | TRBD2 | TGTGCCAGCCGGACTAGCGGGAGTCCCTACAATGAGCAGTTCTTC | CASRTSGSPYNEQFF
NA | TRBJ2-7 | TRBV7-2 | TRBD1 | TGTGCCAGCAGCATCGAGACAGGGCGGGAGCAGTACTTC | CASSIETGREQYF
NA | TRBJ2-7 | TRBV5-1 | TRBD2 | TGCGCCAGCAGCTCAATAGCGGGGTCATACGAGCAGTACTTC | CASSSIAGSYEQYF
NA | TRBJ1-4 | TRBV16 | NA | TGTGCCAGCAGCCCCGGGACAAATGAAAAACTGTTTTTT | CASSPGTNEKLFF
NA | TRBJ1-6 | TRBV2 | NA | TGTGCCAGCAGTGCCAGTTTTGATTCACCCCTCCACTTT | CASSASFDSPLHF
NA | TRBJ2-2 | TRBV9 | NA | TGTGCCAGCAGCGTAGGTGGCCCGGCCGGGAACACCGGGGAGCTGTTTTTT | CASSVGGPAGNTGELFF
NA | TRBJ2-3 | TRBV6-5 | NA | TGTGCCAGCACCTATCCGGGGGCAGATACGCAGTATTTT | CASTYPGADTQYF
NA | TRBJ1-1 | TRBV6-6 | NA | TGTGCCAGCAGTTACAGTGGGGGAACTGAAGCTTTCTTT | CASSYSGGTEAFF
NA | TRBJ1-3 | TRBV7-8 | NA | TGTGCCAGCAGCTTTGGGGCAGGCAACTCTGGAAACACCATATATTTT | CASSFGAGNSGNTIYF
NA | TRBJ2-7 | TRBV5-4 | NA | TGTGCCAGCAGCCCGCAGGGATGGTCTTACGAGCAGTACTTC | CASSPQGWSYEQYF
NA | TRBJ1-3 | TRBV28 | NA | TGTGCCAGCACTTCACCGATGACAGCTATCTCTGGAAACACCATATATTTT | CASTSPMTAISGNTIYF
NA | TRBJ1-5 | TRBV2 | TRBD1 | TGTGCCAGCAGTGAAGGCGACAGGGGGAGTCAGCCCCAGCATTTT | CASSEGDRGSQPQHF
NA | TRBJ2-7 | TRBV2 | NA | TGTGCCAGCAGTTCGCGGGAAGTGGGTTACGAGCAGTACTTC | CASSSREVGYEQYF
NA | TRBJ2-2 | TRBV28 | TRBD2 | TGTGCCAGCAGTATTGGGATAGCGGGGAACACCGGGGAGCTGTTTTTT | CASSIGIAGNTGELFF
NA | TRBJ2-2 | TRBV19 | NA | TGTGCCAGTAGTATGACGGGTCTGGCCGGGGAGCTGTTTTTT | CASSMTGLAGELFF
NA | TRBJ2-5 | TRBV27 | NA | TGTGCCAGCAGTTTAAAGGGGGTTGGGGAGACCCAGTACTTC | CASSLKGVGETQYF
NA | TRBJ1-1 | TRBV28 | NA | TGTGCCAGCAGTTTGCAGGGGTGGATGAACACTGAAGCTTTCTTT | CASSLQGWMNTEAFF
NA | TRBJ2-3 | TRBV19 | NA | TGTGCCAGTAAATGGGCGAGCACAGATACGCAGTATTTT | CASKWASTDTQYF
NA | TRBJ2-1 | TRBV27 | NA | TGTGCCAGCAGTTTATTTTTTACCATCCAAGGCGGATACAATGAGCAGTTCTTC | CASSLFFTIQGGYNEQFF
NA | TRBJ2-4 | TRBV19 | TRBD2 | TGTGCCAGTAGTATAGACGGGAGGAACATTCAGTACTTC | CASSIDGRNIQYF
NA | TRBJ2-3 | TRBV30 | NA | TGTGCCTGGAGTCGGAACTCATATATCACAGATACGCAGTATTTT | CAWSRNSYITDTQYF
NA | TRBJ2-4 | TRBV2 | NA | TGTGCCAGCTCCAGGGACGGGGCCAAAAACATTCAGTACTTC | CASSRDGAKNIQYF
NA | TRBJ2-3 | TRBV28 | TRBD1 | TGTGCCAGCAGTCCACAGGGGTTGGGCACAGATACGCAGTATTTT | CASSPQGLGTDTQYF
NA | TRBJ2-7 | TRBV18 | TRBD2 | TGTGCCAGCTCCAAAGGACTAGCGGGAGGGGACGAGCAGTACTTC | CASSKGLAGGDEQYF
NA | TRBJ2-3 | TRBV9 | TRBD1 | TGTGCCAGCAGCGGACAGGGGGCTGGGTATCGGACATGGGATACGCAGTATTTT | CASSGQGAGYRTWDTQYF
NA | TRBJ2-5 | TRBV9 | NA | TGTGCCAGCAGCGTAGGCAGGGAAGGGACCCAGTACTTC | CASSVGREGTQYF
NA | TRBJ2-1 | TRBV5-6 | TRBD1 | TGTGCCAGCAGCTTCCCCGGACAGGGCTCCTACAATGAGCAGTTCTTC | CASSFPGQGSYNEQFF
NA | TRBJ1-1 | TRBV10-3 | NA | TGTGCCATCAGTGAGAGGGGGAGGGAAGCTGAAGCTTTCTTT | CAISERGREAEAFF
NA | TRBJ1-4 | TRBV7-2 | NA | TGTGCCAGCAGCATTGGCCCAACTAATGAAAAACTGTTTTTT | CASSIGPTNEKLFF
NA | TRBJ1-5 | TRBV28 | NA | TGTGCCAGCAGACAAACCCTCGGGGGGACTCAGCATTTT | CASRQTLGGTQHF
NA | TRBJ1-1 | TRBV5-3 | NA | TGTGCCAGAAGAAACAGGGAGAACACTGAAGCTTTCTTT | CARRNRENTEAFF
NA | TRBJ1-4 | TRBV10-3 | TRBD1 | TGTGCCATCAGCGCAGGGGACAGGGTGGGCGAAAAACTGTTTTTT | CAISAGDRVGEKLFF
NA | TRBJ2-3 | TRBV5-8 | TRBD2 | TGTGCCAGCAGCCCGCGACTAGCGGGAAACACAGATACGCAGTATTTT | CASSPRLAGNTDTQYF
once | TRBJ2-6 | TRBV27 | NA | TGTGCCAGCAGTTTGAAGACAGGCGTACCCTCTGGGGCCAACGTCCTGACTTTC | CASSLKTGVPSGANVLTF